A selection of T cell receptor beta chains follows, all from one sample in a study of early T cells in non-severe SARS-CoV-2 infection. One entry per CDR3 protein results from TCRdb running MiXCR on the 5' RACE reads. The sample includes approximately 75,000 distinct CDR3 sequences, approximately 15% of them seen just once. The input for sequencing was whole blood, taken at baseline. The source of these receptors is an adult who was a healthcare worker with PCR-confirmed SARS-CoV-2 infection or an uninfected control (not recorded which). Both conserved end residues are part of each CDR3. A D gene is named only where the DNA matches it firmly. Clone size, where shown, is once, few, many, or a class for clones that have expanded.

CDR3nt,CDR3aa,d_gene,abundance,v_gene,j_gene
TGTGCCAGCAGCCACCACCCTCTAGAGACCCAGTACTTC,CASSHHPLETQYF,.,many,TRBV9,TRBJ2-5
TGCGCCAGCAGTCTAGCACCGAGCTCCTACAATGAGCAGTTCTTC,CASSLAPSSYNEQFF,.,.,TRBV5-1,TRBJ2-1
TGCAGTGCTTTCCGACTAGCGGGAGGGCCGGAGGAGACCCAGTACTTC,CSAFRLAGGPEETQYF,TRBD2,.,TRBV20-1,TRBJ2-5
TGTGCCAGCAGCCCCGGTGGAAGTACGCAGTATTTT,CASSPGGSTQYF,.,few,TRBV7-9,TRBJ2-3
TGTGCCAGCAGCTATGGGGGCACTGAAGCTTTCTTT,CASSYGGTEAFF,.,.,TRBV5-4,TRBJ1-1
TGTGCCAGCAGCTCTAGAGGACAGAACACCGGGGAGCTGTTTTTT,CASSSRGQNTGELFF,.,medium-sized,TRBV7-2,TRBJ2-2
TGTGCCAGCTCACCAAGCGCGCCCACAGGGGGCAAAGGGAACACTGAAGCTTTCTTT,CASSPSAPTGGKGNTEAFF,TRBD1,few,TRBV18,TRBJ1-1
TGTGCCAGCAGCCAGGACATAGCGGGAGCAGATACGCAGTATTTT,CASSQDIAGADTQYF,TRBD2,.,TRBV4-2,TRBJ2-3
TGCGCCAGCAGCCAAGATAAGCCCGAGAGCTCCTATAATTCACCCCTCCACTTT,CASSQDKPESSYNSPLHF,.,many,TRBV4-1,TRBJ1-6
TGTGCCAGCAGTTTATCGGGGGGGAGGGCCACCTTC,CASSLSGGRATF,TRBD2,few,TRBV27,TRBJ2-1
TGCGCCAGCAGCTTGGTGGGACGCGAGCAGTTCTTC,CASSLVGREQFF,.,once,TRBV5-1,TRBJ2-1
TGCAGTGCTAGCCTCTCCTGGCAGGAGCCCCAGCATTTT,CSASLSWQEPQHF,.,many,TRBV20-1,TRBJ1-5
TGTGCCAGCTCACCGGCGTTCGGGCTTACATCCTACGAGCAGTACTTC,CASSPAFGLTSYEQYF,.,many,TRBV18,TRBJ2-7
TGTGCCAGCAGTCCCTGGCAGGGGAGGAATGAGCAGTTCTTC,CASSPWQGRNEQFF,.,.,TRBV7-2,TRBJ2-1
TGTGCCTGGAGTGTATGGTCTCGGGGCACTGAAGCTTTCTTT,CAWSVWSRGTEAFF,.,.,TRBV30,TRBJ1-1
TGTGCCAGCAACGGGATTTCTGCGGGAGAGACTGAAGCTTTCTTT,CASNGISAGETEAFF,.,few,TRBV28,TRBJ1-1
TGCGCCAGCAGCTTGGGGACAGGAGCTGAAGCTTTCTTT,CASSLGTGAEAFF,TRBD1,.,TRBV5-1,TRBJ1-1
TGCGCCAGCAGGGCCAGCGGGGAGCTGTTTTTT,CASRASGELFF,.,.,TRBV10-2,TRBJ2-2
TGTGCCAGCAGCGAAGGGACAATCTCACCCCTCCACTTT,CASSEGTISPLHF,.,few,TRBV7-8,TRBJ1-6
TGTGCCAGCAGCTTGGCCGGGATCCAAGAGACCCAGTACTTC,CASSLAGIQETQYF,.,.,TRBV5-6,TRBJ2-5
TGCAGTGCCCCAGGGAGCTCCTATAATTCACCCCTCCACTTT,CSAPGSSYNSPLHF,.,few,TRBV20-1,TRBJ1-6
TGTGCCAGCAGCTCCAGCCGGTCAGACAAACCACAGGGTACGCAGTATTTT,CASSSSRSDKPQGTQYF,.,.,TRBV7-6,TRBJ2-3
TGTGCCAGCAGTTTACCCGGGACAGGGGTATCCAATGAGCAGTTCTTC,CASSLPGTGVSNEQFF,TRBD1,.,TRBV28,TRBJ2-1
TGTGCCAGCAGTTTACGGTCAACGAACACTGAAGCTTTCTTT,CASSLRSTNTEAFF,.,.,TRBV28,TRBJ1-1
TGTGCCAGCAGCGTAGGCGAGGGTATAGAGACCCAGTACTTC,CASSVGEGIETQYF,.,few,TRBV9,TRBJ2-5
TGTGCCAGCAGCCCGGGGACGTCGCAAGAGACCCAGTACTTC,CASSPGTSQETQYF,.,.,TRBV5-4,TRBJ2-5
TGCGCCAGCTCCGTGCTAGCGGGGGGCTCCTACGAGCAGTACTTC,CASSVLAGGSYEQYF,TRBD2,many,TRBV5-1,TRBJ2-7
TGTGCCTGTTCGCCGGAGCCTAACTATGGCTACACCTTC,CACSPEPNYGYTF,.,.,TRBV30,TRBJ1-2
TGCAGTGCGGGGGAAGAGACCCAGTACTTC,CSAGEETQYF,.,.,TRBV20-1,TRBJ2-5
TGCAGCGTTGAAGGGGAGTCCTACGAGCAGTACTTC,CSVEGESYEQYF,.,many,TRBV29-1,TRBJ2-7
TGTGCCAGCAGTTTATCGGATAGCGGACAGTACGAGCAGTACTTC,CASSLSDSGQYEQYF,.,.,TRBV27,TRBJ2-7
TGTGCCAGCAGCTCCGGATACAGGGGGTTGAACGAGCAGTACTTC,CASSSGYRGLNEQYF,TRBD1,.,TRBV7-6,TRBJ2-7
TGTGCCAGCAGTCCCTCGACAGGGAAGGCCTATGGCTACACCTTC,CASSPSTGKAYGYTF,TRBD1,few,TRBV12-3/TRBV12-4,TRBJ1-2
TGTGCCAGCTCACCACTGAGGGCTAGCGCGTCCTACGAGCAGTACTTC,CASSPLRASASYEQYF,.,few,TRBV18,TRBJ2-7
TGTGCCAGCAGCTCTACAGGGATAGGGACCGGGGAGCTGTTTTTT,CASSSTGIGTGELFF,.,many,TRBV7-9,TRBJ2-2
TGTGCCAGCAGCTCGCCGACAGGGGCCAACACTGAAGCTTTCTTT,CASSSPTGANTEAFF,TRBD1,.,TRBV7-9,TRBJ1-1
TGTGCCAGCAGCCAAGGTGTCTCCCTGAGGGAGCTGTTTTTT,CASSQGVSLRELFF,.,.,TRBV3-1,TRBJ2-2
TGTGCCAGTAGTATTACGACAGGGAGGAGGGAGACCCAGTACTTC,CASSITTGRRETQYF,.,.,TRBV19,TRBJ2-5
TGCGCCAGCAGCCCCACGGGTAGCGGCCTAAACAATGAGCAGTTCTTC,CASSPTGSGLNNEQFF,.,.,TRBV4-1,TRBJ2-1
TGTGCCACCAGAACGGACAGGGAGGGGACCGGGGAGCTGTTTTTT,CATRTDREGTGELFF,.,many,TRBV24-1,TRBJ2-2
TGTGCCAGCAGCCCAGCGGGGGCGTTCCCCTCCTACGAGCAGTACTTC,CASSPAGAFPSYEQYF,TRBD2,.,TRBV7-6,TRBJ2-7
TGTGCCAGCAGCAAGAACTCCTACGAGCAGTACTTC,CASSKNSYEQYF,.,many,TRBV11-1,TRBJ2-7
TGCGCCAGCAGCCCACCAGCGGGACGGAACACTGAAGCTTTCTTT,CASSPPAGRNTEAFF,.,.,TRBV4-1,TRBJ1-1
TGCAGTGCTCTACGACTAGCGACTAGCACAGATACGCAGTATTTT,CSALRLATSTDTQYF,TRBD2,few,TRBV20-1,TRBJ2-3
TGCAGTGCCCAGATCGGACAGGGGAGCACAGATACGCAGTATTTT,CSAQIGQGSTDTQYF,TRBD1,.,TRBV20-1,TRBJ2-3
TGCAGTGCTAGAGCCCTAGCGGGAGTTGCCTACGAGCAGTACTTC,CSARALAGVAYEQYF,TRBD2,many,TRBV20-1,TRBJ2-7
TGTGCCACCGGGGGCTTGGGGACTAGCCTCGATGAGCAGTTCTTC,CATGGLGTSLDEQFF,TRBD2,many,TRBV24-1,TRBJ2-1
TGTGCCAGCAGCTTCCCTAACTACGAGCAGTACTTC,CASSFPNYEQYF,.,.,TRBV7-2,TRBJ2-7
TGTGCCAGCAGCTTACAAACCGGGGAGCTGTTTTTT,CASSLQTGELFF,.,many,TRBV7-6,TRBJ2-2
TGTGCCAGCAGCTTACTTCGAGCAGGGAGGATCACTGAAGCTTTCTTT,CASSLLRAGRITEAFF,.,many,TRBV7-9,TRBJ1-1
TGTGCCAGCAGCCCACCTTTTCGCAGGGGAAACACCATATATTTT,CASSPPFRRGNTIYF,.,.,TRBV7-9,TRBJ1-3
TGTGCCAGCAGCGTAGAAACTAGCGGGAGACGGGAGACCCAGTACTTC,CASSVETSGRRETQYF,TRBD2,.,TRBV9,TRBJ2-5
TGTGCCAGCACCTTTTCGAATGGGGGGCTAGAGACCCAGTACTTC,CASTFSNGGLETQYF,.,.,TRBV7-9,TRBJ2-5
TGCGCCAGCAGTACCCAAGGCCCGAACACTGAAGCTTTCTTT,CASSTQGPNTEAFF,.,.,TRBV10-2,TRBJ1-1
TGTGCCAGCAGCCAGGATGGGAGGCAGCCCCAGCATTTT,CASSQDGRQPQHF,.,few,TRBV3-1,TRBJ1-5
TGTGCCAGCAGTAATATAGCGGGAGCTTCCTACAATGAGCAGTTCTTC,CASSNIAGASYNEQFF,TRBD2,.,TRBV7-9,TRBJ2-1
TGTGCCAGCAGCCAAGGGACAGGGGGTTATGGGAGGCCCCAGCATTTT,CASSQGTGGYGRPQHF,TRBD1,few,TRBV3-1,TRBJ1-5
TGCACCAGCAGCCAAGAGACCAGCGGGAGGTCGAAGAATGAGCAGTTCTTC,CTSSQETSGRSKNEQFF,.,.,TRBV1,TRBJ2-1
TGCAGTGCACCGGGACTAGTCGACTCCTACGAGCAGTACTTC,CSAPGLVDSYEQYF,TRBD2,.,TRBV20-1,TRBJ2-7
TGTGCCAGCGGCCGGGACATCGATAAGACCGAAGCTTTCTTT,CASGRDIDKTEAFF,.,few,TRBV6-1,TRBJ1-1